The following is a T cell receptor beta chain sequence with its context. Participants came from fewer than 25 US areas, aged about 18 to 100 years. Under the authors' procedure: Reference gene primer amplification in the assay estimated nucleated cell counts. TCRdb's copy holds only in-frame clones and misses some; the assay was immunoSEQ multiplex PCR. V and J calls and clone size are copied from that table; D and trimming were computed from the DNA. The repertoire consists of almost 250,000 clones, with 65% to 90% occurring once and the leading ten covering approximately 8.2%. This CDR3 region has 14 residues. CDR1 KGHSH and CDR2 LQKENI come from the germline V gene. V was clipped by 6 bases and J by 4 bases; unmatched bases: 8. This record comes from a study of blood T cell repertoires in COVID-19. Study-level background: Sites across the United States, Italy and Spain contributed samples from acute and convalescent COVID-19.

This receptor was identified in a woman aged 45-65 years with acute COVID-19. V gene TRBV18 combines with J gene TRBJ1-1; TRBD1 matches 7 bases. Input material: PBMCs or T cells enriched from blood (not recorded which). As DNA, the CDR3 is TGTGCCAGCTCGCCCACAGGGGACCCCACTGAAGCTTTCTTT. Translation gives CASSPTGDPTEAFF.